One sample yielded the 10 T cell receptor beta chains listed below, sequenced in a study of T cells in women clearing cervical HPV infection. The protocol was immunoSEQ multiplex PCR, while the TCRdb copy is restricted to in-frame clones and leaves out a portion. The specimen's table records approximately 18,000 clones. Specimen: blood buffy coat. These receptors all stem from a woman between 18 and 69 years old with a cervical HPV16 infection that either progressed to CIN3+ or cleared (not recorded which).

Regarding this clone: From the germline J gene comes the end of the CDR3, since the read stops 3 residues before it. V gene TRBV7-2 combines with J gene TRBJ1-1; possibly TRBD1 for D (6 bases). The germline gives CDR1 SGHTA, CDR2 FQGNSA. The V end lost 6 bases, the J end lost 2 bases, and 13 bases lay between the germline ends. This CDR3 region has 14 residues. The CDR3 reads CASRTGQLNTEAFF. The DNA read from the CDR3 is TGTGCCAGCAGGACCGGACAGCTTAACACTGAA.

Worth noting for this clone: Coverage ceases 3 residues before the CDR3 finishes, and the germline J gene fills in the end. J is TRBJ2-7 and V is TRBV5-6; D might be TRBD1 (6 bases). The length of the CDR3 is 14 residues. Trimming removed 1 base at V and 6 bases at J, with 14 bases between. The germline V gene encodes CDR1 SGHDT and CDR2 YYEEEE. CDR3 bases read: TGTGCCAGCAGCTTGTTCCTTATGACAGGCGAG. Its translation is CASSLFLMTGE. The whole CDR3 protein reads CASSLFLMTGEQYF.

Note on this clone: Read data end 3 residues before the CDR3 end; the end is taken from the germline J gene. The chain recombines TRBV2 with TRBJ1-2; TRBD1 matches 7 bases. This CDR3 is built from 17 residues. V shed 7 bases, J shed 7 bases, and the junction held 21 bases outside the gene matches. CDR1 and CDR2 from the germline V gene are SNHLY and FYNNEI. Incomplete CDR3 DNA: TGTGCCAGCACCAAGACCTTCGCGAAGGGGGCGGGTAGTGGC. Its translation: CASTKTFAKGAGSG. The entire CDR3 protein reads CASTKTFAKGAGSGYTF.

This clone registers medium-sized by frequency. The CDR3 region is CASSPPKGQGGTDTQYF. CDR3 DNA, as far as it was read: TGTGCCAGCTCACCACCGAAGGGACAGGGGGGCACAGATACG. This sequence joins TRBV18 and TRBJ2-3, with 11 nucleotides matching TRBD1. The read terminates 3 residues before the CDR3 end, so the remaining end is supplied by the germline J gene. CDR3 length equals 17 residues. Germline assignment: CDR1 KGHSH and CDR2 LQKENI. V gave up 0 bases and J gave up 1 base; unmatched junction bases: 3.

As regards this clone: The CDR3 end falls 3 residues outside the read, so it is completed with the germline J gene. This chain connects TRBV18 to TRBJ1-4, with 7 bases lining up with TRBD1. CDR1 KGHSH and CDR2 LQKENI come from the germline V gene. This CDR3 comprises 13 residues. Here the CDR3 reads CASGRDRNSPLFF. The DNA read from the CDR3 is TGTGCCAGCGGTCGGGACAGAAATTCACCA.

A word on this clone: The read terminates 3 residues ahead of where the CDR3 ends, so the germline J gene completes it. The V gene is TRBV5-1, the J gene TRBJ2-2; D perhaps matches TRBD2 (6 bases). V was shortened by 0 bases and J by 5 bases, with 8 bases between the two germline ends. This CDR3 contains 14 residues. CDR1 SGHRS and CDR2 YFSETQ come from the germline V gene. The CDR3 region is CASSLAGGTGELFF. Incomplete CDR3 DNA: TGCGCCAGCAGCTTGGCCGGAGGGACCGGGGAG.

Worth noting for this clone: The CDR3 end is not reached by the read, which stops 3 residues before it; the germline J gene fills it in. The genes are TRBV5-1 and TRBJ1-5; D is perhaps TRBD1 (5 bases). Germline V CDR1 and CDR2: SGHRS, YFSETQ. This CDR3 is built from 14 residues. V lost 5 bases, J lost 5 bases, and 14 bases lay in between. Incomplete CDR3 DNA: TGCGCCAGCAGTTTTGATGGGGGGGATCAGCCC. It translates to CASSFDGGDQP. The whole CDR3 is CASSFDGGDQPQHF.

About this clone: The CDR3 is cut off 3 residues early in the read; its end comes from the germline J gene. V and J are TRBV20-1 and TRBJ2-6; no firm D call. The CDR3 has 15 residues. CDR1 is DFQATT and CDR2 is SNEGSKA in the germline V gene (reference sequence). V dropped 5 bases and J dropped 0 bases, with 11 bases sitting between them. This CDR3 reads CSASRAGSGANVLTF. The sequenced part of the CDR3 DNA is TGCAGTGCTTCCCGAGCCGGCTCTGGGGCCAACGTC.

Comments on this clone: With the read ending 3 residues before the CDR3 end, the germline J gene is used to fill in that end. The chain uses TRBV2 and TRBJ2-2; possible D gene TRBD2, 7 bases. There are 15 residues in the CDR3. Germline values: CDR1 SNHLY, CDR2 FYNNEI. The CDR3 sequence is CATRGGGPSNEKLFF. The CDR3 DNA, read in part, is TGTGCCACCCGAGGGGGGGGCCCATCTAATGAAAAG.

Turning to this clone: The read comes to an end 3 residues before the CDR3 does, leaving the germline J gene to fill in the end. The J gene is TRBJ1-4, the V gene TRBV7-8; D unclear. Trimming removed 0 bases at V and 8 bases at J, with 13 bases between. CDR1 is SGHVS and CDR2 is FQNEAQ in the germline V gene. The CDR3 spans 15 residues. CDR3 protein: CASSLARSAAEKLFF. The covered CDR3 bases are TGTGCCAGCAGCTTAGCGCGAAGTGCGGCGGAAAAA.